This record concerns one T cell receptor (beta chain) sequence. The same CDR3 can be traced to other DNA sequences in this sample. The data were obtained in a study of shared clonotypes between healthy human individuals. This table comes from immunoSEQ multiplex PCR, and its TCRdb copy is limited to in-frame clones, with some not included. The data hold under 2.5 million clones, with 85% to 95% observed a single time. The receptor was isolated from a young man in good health. Some clones in this sample may be carry-over from other donors' samples. Source material: naive CD4+ T cells from PBMCs. Subset given: CD45RA+ positively selected.

The CDR3 bases are TGTGCCAGCAGCTTAGCGTCAGGCACTGAAGCTTTCTTT. Translated, it gives CASSLASGTEAFF. The V gene is TRBV7-9, the J gene TRBJ1-1; D call uncertain. Germline V CDR1 and CDR2: SEHNR, FQNEAQ (reference sequence). This CDR3 spans 13 amino acids. Trimming took off 0 bases at V and 4 bases at J, with 6 bases between the two ends.